The next 20 T cell receptor beta chains were all read from a single sample in a study of vaccination effects on CD4 cells after COVID-19. Only in-frame clones appear in the TCRdb table, and some are missing; sequencing was by immunoSEQ multiplex PCR. The repertoire holds 50,000 to 70,000 clones, with just over 70% as singletons. Following culture for around 9 days, CD4+ T cells were isolated. No cognate antigen is known for these TCRs. The starting material was CD4+ T cells from PBMCs cultured without peptide, obtained before COVID-19 vaccination. These receptors all come from a human donor who had a prior SARS-CoV-2 infection.

The chain couples TRBV5-1 to TRBJ1-2; D unclear. This CDR3 is built from 14 residues. Germline values: CDR1 SGHRS, CDR2 YFSETQ. V was cut by 0 bases and J by 4 bases, with 10 bases left in between. CDR3 residues: CASSLASPLYGYTF. The CDR3 DNA reads TGCGCCAGCAGCTTGGCCAGCCCCCTCTATGGCTACACCTTC.

The chain carries TRBV18 and TRBJ2-7; TRBD1 agrees at 8 bases. The germline CDR1 and CDR2 sequences are KGHSH and LQKENI. The V and J ends lost 5 bases and 2 bases, in that order; junction bases with no gene match: 5. This CDR3 is built from 14 residues. The CDR3 protein is CASSSGQDTYEQYF. DNA for the CDR3: TGTGCCAGCTCATCGGGACAGGACACCTACGAGCAGTACTTC.

In its sample, this clone was seen once. The chain employs TRBV23-1 and TRBJ2-7, with 9 bases matching TRBD1. TRBV23-1 is assigned to the ORF class and has an uncertain function. CDR3 size: 16 residues. Trimming cost V 4 bases and J 6 bases; bases outside gene matches: 13. The CDR3 DNA sequence: TGCGCCAGCAGTCTCAGAACGGGGACAGGGAGTCCCGAGCAGTACTTC. It specifies CASSLRTGTGSPEQYF.

The chain carries TRBV4-3 and TRBJ1-4; D is unclear. The V gene's germline CDR1 is LGHNA and CDR2 YSLEER. The CDR3 is 18 residues long. V lost 1 base to trimming and J lost 2 bases, with 17 bases between them. In nucleotides, the CDR3 is TGCGCCAGCAGCCAAGCCCCGCCGCAATCTTGGACTAATGAAAAACTGTTTTTT. Its translation: CASSQAPPQSWTNEKLFF.

The gene calls are TRBV30 and TRBJ1-5; D uncertain. Germline CDR1 is GTSNPN and CDR2 is SVGIG (reference sequence). The CDR3 spans 12 residues. The ends were cut back, 1 base at V and 4 bases at J, with 5 bases in the middle. As DNA, the CDR3 is TGTGCCTGGAGTGAACGTAATCAGCCCCAGCATTTT. It codes for CAWSERNQPQHF.

The J gene is TRBJ1-4, the V gene TRBV25-1; 7 bases agree with TRBD1. Unmatched junction bases numbered 7, after V lost 4 bases and J lost 5 bases. CDR3 size: 15 residues. The germline gives CDR1 MGHDK, CDR2 SYGVNS. In DNA form, the CDR3 reads TGTGCCAGCAGTGCGCTCAGAGGGGGCAATGAAAAACTGTTTTTT. This encodes CASSALRGGNEKLFF.

The rearrangement uses TRBV6-4 and TRBJ1-2; D not certain. V lost 5 bases to trimming and J lost 4 bases, with 14 bases between them. The length of the CDR3 is 14 residues. Germline CDR1 reads MRHNA; CDR2 reads SNTAGT. In DNA, the CDR3 is TGTGCCAGCAGTCACGCGGCGGGCAGCTATGGCTACACCTTC. Amino acid sequence: CASSHAAGSYGYTF.

This clone showed up just once. The V call is TRBV11-2, the J call TRBJ1-1; 11 bases agree with TRBD1. The germline V gene encodes CDR1 SGHAT and CDR2 FQNNGV. CDR3 length: 15 residues. Trimming at V came to 3 bases and at J to 11 bases, leaving 11 bases not matched to a gene. CDR3 amino acids: CASSFRGTGGGRAFF. CDR3 nucleotide sequence: TGTGCCAGCAGCTTCAGAGGGACAGGGGGTGGGAGGGCTTTCTTT.

The chain combines TRBV5-1 with TRBJ1-5; TRBD1 matches 10 bases. In germline, CDR1 is SGHRS, CDR2 YFSETQ. The V and J ends lost 4 bases and 6 bases, in that order; junction bases with no gene match: 4. The length of the CDR3 is 14 residues. The CDR3 spells CASSDGQGGQPQHF. The CDR3 DNA follows: TGCGCCAGCAGCGACGGACAGGGGGGTCAGCCCCAGCATTTT.

The chain uses TRBV7-8 and TRBJ2-3, with D possibly matching TRBD1 (5 bases). The ends were cut back, 4 bases at V and 0 bases at J, with 26 bases in the middle. The CDR3 covers 20 residues. Germline values: CDR1 SGHVS, CDR2 FQNEAQ. The DNA of the CDR3 is TGTGCCAGCAGCTACGCCCGGTGGCAGGGTGGATCTTCCAGCACAGATACGCAGTATTTT. Its translation is CASSYARWQGGSSSTDTQYF.

This clone was picked up one time. Written as DNA, the CDR3 is TGTGCCAGCAGCTTACGCGTCACAGCCCCCGGTGAAGCTTTCTTT. As protein: CASSLRVTAPGEAFF. V gene TRBV7-2 combines with J gene TRBJ1-1; D unclear. V lost 2 bases to trimming and J lost 7 bases, with 17 bases between them. CDR1 and CDR2 (germline): SGHTA, FQGNSA. The CDR3 has 15 residues.

The V call is TRBV7-8, the J call TRBJ2-7, with TRBD2 as a possible D gene (6 bases). Deletions cut 1 base from V and 7 bases from J, with 23 bases between. The CDR3 runs to 17 residues. CDR1 and CDR2 from the germline V gene are SGHVS and FQNEAQ. CDR3 residues: CASSLVGGPEGTGEQYF. The CDR3 DNA is TGTGCCAGCAGCTTAGTGGGTGGGCCGGAGGGGACCGGGGAGCAGTACTTC.

This chain connects TRBV15 to TRBJ1-5; D gene ambiguous. V dropped 3 bases and J dropped 3 bases, with 6 bases sitting between them. The CDR3 sequence is 13 residues long. CDR1 and CDR2 from the germline V gene are LNHNV and YYDKDF (reference sequence). The CDR3 spells CATSSYPNQPQHF. The CDR3 DNA sequence: TGTGCCACCAGCAGTTACCCCAATCAGCCCCAGCATTTT.

As for this clone: The sample carries other DNA sequences with the same CDR3. This chain links TRBV7-3 with TRBJ2-3, with a tentative D call TRBD2 (6 bases). This CDR3 region has 14 residues. Germline V gene data show CDR1 as SGHTA and CDR2 as FQGTGA. Deletions cut 5 bases from V and 0 bases from J, with 9 bases between. Written as DNA, the CDR3 is TGTGCCAGCAGCCCTGGGACTAGCACAGATACGCAGTATTTT. Protein product: CASSPGTSTDTQYF.

The CDR3 loop reads CASSLDTLGKEQFF. The CDR3, as DNA: TGTGCCAGCAGCTTGGATACCCTCGGTAAGGAGCAGTTCTTC. This chain links TRBV11-3 with TRBJ2-1; D is unclear. Germline V lookup: CDR1 SGHNT, CDR2 YENEEA. CDR3 length: 14 amino acids. Trimming took off 3 bases at V and 10 bases at J, with 16 bases between the two ends.

This clone was seen more than once but under ten times. J is TRBJ1-1 and V is TRBV5-6, with 9 bases fitting TRBD1. This CDR3 is built from 17 residues. Germline CDR1 is SGHDT and CDR2 is YYEEEE. The V gene end was trimmed by 4 bases and the J gene end by 3 bases; junction bases not matched to a gene: 13. The CDR3 here is CASSLTGTGYLDTEAFF. The CDR3 DNA is TGTGCCAGCAGCCTAACCGGGACAGGGTACTTGGACACTGAAGCTTTCTTT.

In its sample, this clone was seen once. The chain links TRBV19 to TRBJ2-2; a possible D gene is TRBD2 (5 bases). The V gene's germline CDR1 is LNHDA and CDR2 SQIVND (reference sequence). The CDR3 consists of 14 residues. V lost 6 bases, J lost 5 bases, and 13 bases lay in between. CDR3 nucleotides: TGTGCCAGTAGCGGGATTCGAGCAACCGGGGAGCTGTTTTTT. Residues: CASSGIRATGELFF. Drawing the rest from reference TRBV19 and TRBJ2-2, the complete variable domain is DGGITQSPKYLFRKEGQNVTLSCEQNLNHDAMYWYRQDPGQGLRLIYYSQIVNDFQKGDIAEGYSVSREKKESFPLTVTSAQKNPTAFYLCASSGIRATGELFFGEGSRLTVL.

This clone occurred once. The chain is built from TRBV9 and TRBJ2-2; 7 bases align to TRBD1. Germline CDR1 and CDR2: SGDLS and YYNGEE. The length of the CDR3 is 15 residues. V trimming: 1 base; J trimming: 6 bases; junction bases outside the gene matches: 6. CDR3 sequence: CASSVTGAGPGELFF. The CDR3 nucleotides are TGTGCCAGCAGCGTAACAGGGGCAGGCCCCGGGGAGCTGTTTTTT. Full variable domain (rest looked up from reference TRBV9 and TRBJ2-2): DSGVTQTPKHLITATGQRVTLRCSPRSGDLSVYWYQQSLDQGLQFLIQYYNGEERAKGNILERFSAQQFPDLHSELNLSSLELGDSALYFCASSVTGAGPGELFFGEGSRLTVL.

The chain links TRBV20-1 to TRBJ1-6, with a possible D match to TRBD1 (5 bases). Deletions cut 3 bases from V and 0 bases from J, with 9 bases between. The CDR3 sequence is 15 residues long. Germline CDR1 and CDR2: DFQATT and SNEGSKA (reference sequence). This CDR3 reads CSASDSSSYNSPLHF. The CDR3 DNA is TGCAGTGCTAGTGACAGTAGCTCCTATAATTCACCCCTCCACTTT.

This chain joins TRBV6-1 and TRBJ1-2, with TRBD1 as a possible D gene (5 bases). In germline, CDR1 is MNHNS, CDR2 SASEGT. Trimming shortened V by 1 base and J by 0 bases, and 6 bases separated the two germline ends. The CDR3 consists of 14 residues. CDR3 sequence reads: CASSEGQTNYGYTF. Here the CDR3 DNA reads TGTGCCAGCAGTGAAGGACAGACTAACTATGGCTACACCTTC.